A single sample gave rise to the 8 T cell receptor beta chains below, sequenced in a study of shared clonotypes between healthy human individuals. Naive CD8 cells were CD45RO-negative, positively selected for CCR7, excluding terminally differentiated effector memory CD45RA+ cells. Sequencing used immunoSEQ multiplex PCR; TCRdb keeps in-frame clones, though not all of them. Seen here are fewer than 1 million clones, 90% to 97% observed once, and the top ten hold approximately 0.2%. Sequenced material: naive CD8+ T cells sorted from blood. The receptors come from a man aged 25 to 40 in good health.

The gene calls are TRBV7-9 and TRBJ2-7; 11 bases map to TRBD2. V shed 0 bases, J shed 3 bases, and the junction held 4 bases outside the gene matches. The CDR3 runs to 16 residues. Germline CDR1 and CDR2: SEHNR and FQNEAQ (reference sequence). CDR3 in DNA: TGTGCCAGCAGCTTAGCGGGGACTAGCGGTAACTACGAGCAGTACTTC. The encoded protein is CASSLAGTSGNYEQYF.

The chain recombines TRBV7-9 with TRBJ1-2; 8 nucleotides align to TRBD1. V gave up 0 bases and J gave up 3 bases; unmatched junction bases: 0. From germline, CDR1 is SEHNR and CDR2 FQNEAQ (reference sequence). The CDR3 totals 14 residues. The CDR3 loop is CASSLADRDYGYTF. The CDR3, as DNA: TGTGCCAGCAGCTTAGCGGACAGGGACTATGGCTACACCTTC.

This sequence joins TRBV29-1 and TRBJ2-1, with a tentative D call TRBD2 (6 bases). Between the trimmed V and J ends, which lost 2 bases and 5 bases, there was a span of 13 bases. CDR1 and CDR2 (germline): SQVTM, ANQGSEA. The CDR3 runs to 14 residues. The CDR3, as DNA: TGCAGCGTTGAACTCGGGAGTGGAGACAATGAGCAGTTCTTC. Amino acids: CSVELGSGDNEQFF.

The chain links TRBV29-1 to TRBJ2-7; 13 nucleotides match TRBD2. Trimming took 8 bases from V and 6 from J; bases not matched to a gene: 7. The CDR3 runs to 13 residues. The germline gives CDR1 SQVTM, CDR2 ANQGSEA. This CDR3 is CSIAGTSGIEQYF. CDR3 DNA: TGCAGCATCGCGGGGACTAGCGGGATCGAGCAGTACTTC.

In its sample, this clone was seen once. The chain uses TRBV6-5 and TRBJ2-7; TRBD2 matches at 7 bases. The CDR3 covers 15 residues. Germline-derived CDR1 and CDR2 are MNHEY and SVGAGI. V trimming: 6 bases; J trimming: 0 bases; junction bases outside the gene matches: 8. The CDR3 here is CASSQFGGSSYEQYF. The CDR3 bases are TGTGCCAGCAGCCAGTTCGGCGGGAGCTCCTACGAGCAGTACTTC.

DNA for the CDR3: TGTGCCAGCAGCCTGGAGGGTAACACCGGGGAGCTGTTTTTT. Encoded protein: CASSLEGNTGELFF. The V and J genes are TRBV11-2 and TRBJ2-2; D is perhaps TRBD2 (6 bases). The CDR3 contains 14 residues. Germline V gene lookup returns CDR1 SGHAT and CDR2 FQNNGV. V dropped 5 bases and J dropped 2 bases, with 9 bases sitting between them.

V and J are TRBV7-9 and TRBJ2-7; weak D call: TRBD2 (6 bases). The germline V gene has CDR1 SEHNR and CDR2 FQNEAQ (reference sequence). The CDR3 is 15 residues long. Trimming took off 6 bases at V and 2 bases at J, with 17 bases between the two ends. As DNA, the CDR3 is TGTGCCAGCAGTACCACCGGGACTCCTGCCTACGAGCAGTACTTC. This sequence encodes CASSTTGTPAYEQYF.

V usage is TRBV7-9 and J usage is TRBJ2-4; no definite D call. This CDR3 region has 14 residues. The V and J ends lost 5 bases and 0 bases respectively, with 8 bases between them. In germline, CDR1 is SEHNR, CDR2 FQNEAQ (reference sequence). The CDR3 bases are TGTGCCAGCAGCCCTACTCTAGCCAAAAACATTCAGTACTTC. Protein sequence: CASSPTLAKNIQYF.